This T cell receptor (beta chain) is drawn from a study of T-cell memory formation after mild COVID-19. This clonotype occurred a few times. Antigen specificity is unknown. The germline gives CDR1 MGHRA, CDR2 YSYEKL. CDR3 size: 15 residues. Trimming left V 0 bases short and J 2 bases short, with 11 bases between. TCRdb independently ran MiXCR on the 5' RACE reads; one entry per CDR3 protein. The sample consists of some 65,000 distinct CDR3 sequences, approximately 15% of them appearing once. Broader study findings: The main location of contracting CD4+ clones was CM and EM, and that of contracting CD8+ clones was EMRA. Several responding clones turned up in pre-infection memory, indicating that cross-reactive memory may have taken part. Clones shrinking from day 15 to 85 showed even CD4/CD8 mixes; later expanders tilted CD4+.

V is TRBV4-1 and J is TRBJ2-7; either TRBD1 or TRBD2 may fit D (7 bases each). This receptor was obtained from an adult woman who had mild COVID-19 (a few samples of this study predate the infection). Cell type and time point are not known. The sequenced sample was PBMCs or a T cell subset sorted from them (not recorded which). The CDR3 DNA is TGCGCCAGCAGCCAAGAGGCAGGGGGGGCCTACGAGCAGTACTTC. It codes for CASSQEAGGAYEQYF.